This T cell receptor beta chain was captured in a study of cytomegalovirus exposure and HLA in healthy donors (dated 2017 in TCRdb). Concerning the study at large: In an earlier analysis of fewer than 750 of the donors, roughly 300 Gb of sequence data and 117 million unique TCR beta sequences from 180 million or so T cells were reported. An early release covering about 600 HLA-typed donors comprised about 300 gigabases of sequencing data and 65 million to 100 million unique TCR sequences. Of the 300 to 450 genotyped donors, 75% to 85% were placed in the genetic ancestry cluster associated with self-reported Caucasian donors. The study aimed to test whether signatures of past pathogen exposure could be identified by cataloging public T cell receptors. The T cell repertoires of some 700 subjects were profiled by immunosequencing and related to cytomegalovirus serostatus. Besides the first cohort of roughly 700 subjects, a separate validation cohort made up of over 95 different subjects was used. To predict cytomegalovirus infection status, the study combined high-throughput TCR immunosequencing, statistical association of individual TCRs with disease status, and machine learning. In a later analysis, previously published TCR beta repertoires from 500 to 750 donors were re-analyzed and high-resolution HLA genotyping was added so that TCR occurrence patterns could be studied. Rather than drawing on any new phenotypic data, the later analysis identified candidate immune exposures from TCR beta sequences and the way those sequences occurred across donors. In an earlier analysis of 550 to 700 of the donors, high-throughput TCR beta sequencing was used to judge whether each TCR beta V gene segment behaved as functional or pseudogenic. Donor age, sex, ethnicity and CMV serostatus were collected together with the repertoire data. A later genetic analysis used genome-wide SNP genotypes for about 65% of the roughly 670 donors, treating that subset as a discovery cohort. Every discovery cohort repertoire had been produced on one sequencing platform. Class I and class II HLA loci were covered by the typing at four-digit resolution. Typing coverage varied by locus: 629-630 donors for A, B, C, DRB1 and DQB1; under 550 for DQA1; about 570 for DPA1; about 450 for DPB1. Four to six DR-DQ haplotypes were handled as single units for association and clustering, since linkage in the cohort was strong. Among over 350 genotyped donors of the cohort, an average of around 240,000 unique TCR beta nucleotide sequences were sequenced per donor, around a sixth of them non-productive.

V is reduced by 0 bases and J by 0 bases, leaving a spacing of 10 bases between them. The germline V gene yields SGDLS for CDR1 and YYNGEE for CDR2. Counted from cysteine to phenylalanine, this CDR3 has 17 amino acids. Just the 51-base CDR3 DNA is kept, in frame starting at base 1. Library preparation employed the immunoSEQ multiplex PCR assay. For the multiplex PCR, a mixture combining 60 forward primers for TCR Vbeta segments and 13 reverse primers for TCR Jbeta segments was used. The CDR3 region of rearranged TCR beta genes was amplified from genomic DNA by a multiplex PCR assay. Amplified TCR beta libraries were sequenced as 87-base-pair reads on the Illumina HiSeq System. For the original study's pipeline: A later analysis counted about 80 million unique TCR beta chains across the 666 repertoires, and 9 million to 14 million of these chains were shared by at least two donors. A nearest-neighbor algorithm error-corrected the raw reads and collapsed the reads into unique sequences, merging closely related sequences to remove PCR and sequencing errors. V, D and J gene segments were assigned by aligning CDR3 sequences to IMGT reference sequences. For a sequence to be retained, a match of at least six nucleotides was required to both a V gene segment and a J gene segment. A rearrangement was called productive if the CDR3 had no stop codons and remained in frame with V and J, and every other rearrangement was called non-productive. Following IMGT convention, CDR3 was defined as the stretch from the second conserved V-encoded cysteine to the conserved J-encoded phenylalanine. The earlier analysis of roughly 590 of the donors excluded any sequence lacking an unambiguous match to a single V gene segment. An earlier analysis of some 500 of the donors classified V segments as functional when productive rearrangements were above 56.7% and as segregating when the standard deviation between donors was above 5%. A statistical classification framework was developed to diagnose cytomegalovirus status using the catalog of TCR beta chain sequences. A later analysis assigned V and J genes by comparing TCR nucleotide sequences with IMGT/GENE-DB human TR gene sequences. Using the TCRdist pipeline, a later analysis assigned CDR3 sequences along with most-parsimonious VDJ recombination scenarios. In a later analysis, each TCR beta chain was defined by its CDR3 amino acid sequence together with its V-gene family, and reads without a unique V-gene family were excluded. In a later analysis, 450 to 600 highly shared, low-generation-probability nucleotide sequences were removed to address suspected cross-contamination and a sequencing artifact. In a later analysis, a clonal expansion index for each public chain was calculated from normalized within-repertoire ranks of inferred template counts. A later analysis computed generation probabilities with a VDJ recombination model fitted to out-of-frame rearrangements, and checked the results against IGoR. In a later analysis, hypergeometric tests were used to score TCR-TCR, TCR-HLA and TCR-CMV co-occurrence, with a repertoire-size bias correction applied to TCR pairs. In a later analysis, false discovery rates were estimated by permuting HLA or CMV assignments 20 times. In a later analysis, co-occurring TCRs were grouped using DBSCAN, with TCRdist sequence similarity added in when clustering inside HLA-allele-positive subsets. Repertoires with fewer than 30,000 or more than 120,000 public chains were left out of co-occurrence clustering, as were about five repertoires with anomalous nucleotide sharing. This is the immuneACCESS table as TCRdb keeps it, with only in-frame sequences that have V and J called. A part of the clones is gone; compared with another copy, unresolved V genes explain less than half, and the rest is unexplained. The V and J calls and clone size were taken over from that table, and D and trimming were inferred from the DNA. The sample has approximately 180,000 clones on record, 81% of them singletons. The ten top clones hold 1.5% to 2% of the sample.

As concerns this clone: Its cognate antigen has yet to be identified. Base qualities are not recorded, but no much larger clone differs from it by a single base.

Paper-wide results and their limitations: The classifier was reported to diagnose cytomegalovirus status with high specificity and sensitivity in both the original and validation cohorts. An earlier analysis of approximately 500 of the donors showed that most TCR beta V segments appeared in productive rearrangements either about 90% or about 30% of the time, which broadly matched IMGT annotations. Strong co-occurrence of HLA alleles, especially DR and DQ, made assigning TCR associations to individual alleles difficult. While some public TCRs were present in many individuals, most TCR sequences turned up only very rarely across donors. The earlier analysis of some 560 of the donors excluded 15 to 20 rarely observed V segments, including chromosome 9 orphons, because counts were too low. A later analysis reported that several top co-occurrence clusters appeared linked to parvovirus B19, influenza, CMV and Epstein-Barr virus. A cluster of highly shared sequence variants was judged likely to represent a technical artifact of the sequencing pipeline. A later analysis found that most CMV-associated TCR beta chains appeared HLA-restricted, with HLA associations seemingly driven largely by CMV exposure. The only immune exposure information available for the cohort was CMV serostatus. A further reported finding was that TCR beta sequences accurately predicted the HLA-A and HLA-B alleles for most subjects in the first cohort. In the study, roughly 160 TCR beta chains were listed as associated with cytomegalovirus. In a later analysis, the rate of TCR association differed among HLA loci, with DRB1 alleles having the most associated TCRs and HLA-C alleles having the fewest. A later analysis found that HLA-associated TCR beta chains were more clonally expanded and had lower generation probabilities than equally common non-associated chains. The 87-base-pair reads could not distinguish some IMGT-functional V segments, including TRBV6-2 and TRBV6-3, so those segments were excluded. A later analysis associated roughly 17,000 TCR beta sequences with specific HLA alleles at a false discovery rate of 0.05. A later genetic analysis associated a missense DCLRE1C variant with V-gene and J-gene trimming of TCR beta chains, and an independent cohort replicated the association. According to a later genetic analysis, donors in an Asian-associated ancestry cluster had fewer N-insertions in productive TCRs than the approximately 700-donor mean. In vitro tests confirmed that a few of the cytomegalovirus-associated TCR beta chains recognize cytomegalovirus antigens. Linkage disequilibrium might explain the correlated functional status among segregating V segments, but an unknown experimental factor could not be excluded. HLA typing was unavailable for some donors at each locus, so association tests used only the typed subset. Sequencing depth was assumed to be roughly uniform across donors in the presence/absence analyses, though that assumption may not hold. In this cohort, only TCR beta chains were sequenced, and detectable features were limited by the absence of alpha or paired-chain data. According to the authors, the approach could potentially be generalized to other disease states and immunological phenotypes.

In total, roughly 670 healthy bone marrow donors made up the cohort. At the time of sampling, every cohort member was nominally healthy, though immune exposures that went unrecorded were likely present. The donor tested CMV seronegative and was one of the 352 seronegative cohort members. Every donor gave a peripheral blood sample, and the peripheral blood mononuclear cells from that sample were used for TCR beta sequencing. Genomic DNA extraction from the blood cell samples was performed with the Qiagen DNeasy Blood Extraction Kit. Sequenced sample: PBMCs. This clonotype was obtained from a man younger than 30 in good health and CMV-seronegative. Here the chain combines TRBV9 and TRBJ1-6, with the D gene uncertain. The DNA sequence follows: TGTGCCAGCAGCGTAGCGGCGGTGAGCTCCTATAATTCACCCCTCCACTTT. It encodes CASSVAAVSSYNSPLHF.